The 6 T cell receptor beta chains below come from one sample, sequenced in a study of CD8 T cells in ankylosing spondylitis. TCRdb re-called the 5' RACE reads through MiXCR, storing one row per CDR3 protein. The sample includes under 300,000 distinct CDR3 sequences, roughly a tenth seen only once; the top ten take 2.5% to 3%. Material: blood, either unsorted or a sorted T cell fraction (not recorded which). Every receptor here comes from a male donor with ankylosing spondylitis or in good health (not recorded which).

Many counts were recorded for this clonotype. In DNA form, the CDR3 reads TGTGCCAGCAGTTCTCTAGCGGGGTACACAGATACGCAGTATTTT. Its translation is CASSSLAGYTDTQYF. The chain uses TRBV12-3 or TRBV12-4 and TRBJ2-3; 9 bases agree with TRBD2. There are 15 residues in the CDR3. The trim removed 4 bases at V and 2 bases at J, leaving 4 bases unmatched.

The chain combines TRBV23-1 with TRBJ2-2, with TRBD1 as a possible D gene (6 bases). TRBV23-1 carries the ORF label, with uncertain function. Deletions cut 8 bases from V and 4 bases from J, with 14 bases between. The CDR3 is 14 amino acids. This CDR3 is CASARIGGTGELFF. The CDR3 DNA follows: TGCGCCAGCGCCCGAATAGGGGGCACCGGGGAGCTGTTTTTT.

The sample holds a few counts of this clonotype. The chain combines TRBV6-2 or TRBV6-3 with TRBJ2-7; D might be TRBD1 (6 bases). The CDR3 is 15 residues long. V was pared by 5 bases and J by 5 bases, with 19 bases between. Germline values: CDR1 MNHEY, CDR2 SVGEGT. As DNA, the CDR3 is TGTGCCAGCAGTCACTTACAGGGCCTGGAGAACGAGCAGTACTTC. Translating it yields CASSHLQGLENEQYF.

This chain connects TRBV11-3 to TRBJ2-3; D remains unclear. With 5 bases removed from V and 14 bases from J, the gap between germline ends came to 17 bases. CDR3 length: 12 amino acids. Germline V gene sequence: CDR1 SGHNT, CDR2 YENEEA. The CDR3 here is CASSQGTDRRYF. CDR3 DNA: TGTGCCAGCAGCCAAGGAACAGATAGGCGGTATTTT.

This clonotype was seen at least ten times. The rearrangement joins TRBV5-4 to TRBJ2-4; TRBD2 might be the D (6 bases). The CDR3 sequence is 17 residues long. Trimming removed 4 bases from V and 0 bases from J, with 17 bases in between. CDR1 and CDR2 (germline): SGHNT, YYREEE (reference sequence). The DNA of the CDR3 is TGTGCCAGCAGCCCCGGTGGGACTTCTTTAGCCAAAAACATTCAGTACTTC. It is translated as CASSPGGTSLAKNIQYF.

This clonotype was seen at least ten times. The rearrangement uses TRBV5-1 and TRBJ2-7; 9 nucleotides align to TRBD1. Unmatched junction bases numbered 8, after V lost 7 bases and J lost 3 bases. CDR1 and CDR2 from the germline V gene are SGHRS and YFSETQ. This CDR3 has 14 residues. CDR3 sequence (DNA): TGCGCCAGCTCTGACGGGACAGGGTACTACGAGCAGTACTTC. Residues: CASSDGTGYYEQYF.